This TCR beta chain is drawn from a study of blood T cell repertoires in COVID-19. Study-level information: COVID-19 samples, acute and convalescent, were from the United States, Italy and Spain. Sample material is recorded as cDNA or gDNA derived from T cells, B-cell-depleted T cells, or PBMCs.

The V end was cut by 4 bases, the J end by 2 bases, with 8 bases between. This CDR3 contains 14 residues. In germline, CDR1 is SEHNR, CDR2 FQNEAQ (reference sequence). Per the study methods: For nucleated cells, counts were estimated from reference gene primer amplification. TCRdb keeps only in-frame clones here, not all; method: immunoSEQ multiplex PCR. The V and J calls and clone size are taken from that table; D and trimming were inferred from the DNA. In the table there are more than 95,000 clones, roughly 80% of which are singletons. V and J are TRBV7-9 and TRBJ2-2, with D unclear. The sequence was collected from a man in his fifties or sixties with acute or convalescent COVID-19. Sequencing used peripheral blood. CDR3 residues: CASSSTSNTGELFF. CDR3 DNA: TGTGCCAGCAGCTCAACTTCAAACACCGGGGAGCTGTTTTTT.